The next 11 T cell receptor beta chains were all read from a single sample in a study of shared clonotypes between healthy human individuals. Sequencing was performed with immunoSEQ multiplex PCR; in TCRdb, only in-frame clones are kept and a portion is missing. This sample has 650,000 to 800,000 clones, with roughly nine tenths found just once. CD45RO-negative CD8 cells positively selected for CCR7 made up the naive population, which excluded terminally differentiated effector memory CD45RA+ cells. The sample comprised naive CD8+ T cells sorted from blood. The receptor set was obtained from a man younger than 45 in good health.

The genes are TRBV27 and TRBJ2-1; a weak D match, TRBD2 (6 bases). CDR3 length: 14 residues. Trimming stripped 5 bases from V and 2 bases from J, with 10 bases between. CDR1 MNHEY and CDR2 SMNVEV come from the germline V gene (reference sequence). CDR3 protein: CASSVSGPYNEQFF. CDR3 DNA: TGTGCCAGCAGTGTGAGCGGGCCCTACAATGAGCAGTTCTTC.

The V and J genes are TRBV19 and TRBJ2-1; the D is unclear. The CDR3 spans 14 residues. V lost 1 base to trimming and J lost 7 bases, with 11 bases between them. Germline CDR1 reads LNHDA; CDR2 reads SQIVND (reference sequence). The CDR3 protein is CASSIGGSPNEQFF. CDR3 coding DNA: TGTGCCAGTAGTATAGGGGGATCGCCAAATGAGCAGTTCTTC.

The chain has TRBV7-3 and TRBJ2-3; TRBD2 aligns across 11 bases. The V gene end was trimmed by 2 bases and the J gene end by 3 bases; junction bases not matched to a gene: 10. The CDR3 sequence is 18 residues long. Germline CDR1 is SGHTA and CDR2 is FQGTGA. CDR3 nucleotide sequence: TGTGCCAGCAGCTTAGATCGACTAGCGGGGCTCGGGACAGATACGCAGTATTTT. Its translation is CASSLDRLAGLGTDTQYF.

The chain uses TRBV19 and TRBJ2-1; perhaps TRBD2 as D (6 bases). The CDR3 loop spans 14 amino acids. Germline CDR1 LNHDA, CDR2 SQIVND (reference sequence). With 1 base removed from V and 5 bases from J, the gap between germline ends came to 9 bases. CDR3 in amino acids: CASSIVASDNEQFF. The CDR3, as DNA: TGTGCCAGTAGTATAGTAGCTAGCGACAATGAGCAGTTCTTC.

Details on this clone: Other DNA sequences in the same sample also yield this CDR3. The rearrangement joins TRBV27 to TRBJ1-1; D perhaps matches TRBD1 (6 bases). The CDR3 has 13 residues. V was trimmed by 4 bases and J by 2 bases, leaving 8 bases between them. Germline V lookup: CDR1 MNHEY, CDR2 SMNVEV (reference sequence). The CDR3 DNA reads as TGTGCCAGCAGTTGGGGGCCTAACACTGAAGCTTTCTTT. Its translation: CASSWGPNTEAFF.

About this clone: Relative to the germline gene, one junction end is altered; a read error may explain this. CDR3 nucleotides: TGTGCCATCAGCTGGGGGGCTAGTGAGCAGTTCTTC. This sequence encodes CAISWGASEQFF. The genes are TRBV7-9 and TRBJ2-1, with D tentatively TRBD1 or TRBD2 (6 bases each). The CDR3 covers 12 residues. Germline values: CDR1 SEHNR, CDR2 FQNEAQ (reference sequence). Variable domain in full (rest from reference TRBV7-9 and TRBJ2-1): DTGVSQNPRHKITKRGQNVTFRCDPISEHNRLYWYRQTLGQGPEFLTYFQNEAQLEKSRLLSDRFSAERPKGSFSTLEIQRTEQGDSAMYLCAISWGASEQFFGPGTRLTVL.

This chain joins TRBV9 and TRBJ2-1; 7 bases align to TRBD2. The CDR3 contains 17 residues. V lost 1 base and J lost 0; bases outside the gene matches: 7. CDR1 is SGDLS and CDR2 is YYNGEE in the germline V gene. The CDR3 sequence: CASSVHRGGSSYNEQFF. The CDR3 region has the DNA TGTGCCAGCAGCGTACACCGGGGAGGGAGCTCCTACAATGAGCAGTTCTTC.

A single count supports this clone. The chain has TRBV7-2 and TRBJ2-7; D may match TRBD1 or TRBD2 (5 bases each). Per germline, CDR1 SGHTA and CDR2 FQGNSA. This CDR3 contains 17 residues. Trimming removed 6 bases from V and 0 bases from J, with 21 bases in between. CDR3 sequence reads: CASSSSPGAVLSYEQYF. CDR3 DNA: TGTGCCAGCAGTTCCTCCCCCGGGGCAGTCCTCTCCTACGAGCAGTACTTC.

V gene TRBV7-8 combines with J gene TRBJ1-1; D not resolved. The V gene lost 6 bases and the J gene lost 3 bases, with 8 bases spanning the gap. Germline CDR1 is SGHVS and CDR2 is FQNEAQ. The length of the CDR3 is 12 residues. Written as DNA, the CDR3 is TGTGCCAGCAGTAGGTGGGACACTGAAGCTTTCTTT. Protein product: CASSRWDTEAFF. Drawing the rest from reference TRBV7-8 and TRBJ1-1, the complete variable domain is GAGVSQSPRYKVAKRGQDVALRCDPISGHVSLFWYQQALGQGPEFLTYFQNEAQLDKSGLPSDRFFAERPEGSVSTLKIQRTQQEDSAVYLCASSRWDTEAFFGQGTRLTVV.

The CDR3 region has the DNA TGCGCCAGCAGTGACCCGGGGACGGAGAACTACAATGAGCAGTTCTTC. Its translation: CASSDPGTENYNEQFF. The V and J genes are TRBV10-1 and TRBJ2-1; D might be TRBD1 or TRBD2, each matching 5 bases. Germline CDR1 WNHNN, CDR2 SYGVQD (reference sequence). The CDR3 loop spans 16 amino acids. Trimming took 3 bases from V and 3 from J, leaving 15 bases between them.

CDR3: CASSPGNPGELFF. The CDR3 DNA follows: TGTGCCAGCAGCCCAGGCAATCCCGGGGAGCTGTTTTTT. The chain links TRBV7-6 to TRBJ2-2; no firm D call. This CDR3 has 13 amino acids. CDR1 is SGHVS and CDR2 is FNYEAQ in the germline V gene. Deletions cut 5 bases from V and 6 bases from J, with 10 bases between.